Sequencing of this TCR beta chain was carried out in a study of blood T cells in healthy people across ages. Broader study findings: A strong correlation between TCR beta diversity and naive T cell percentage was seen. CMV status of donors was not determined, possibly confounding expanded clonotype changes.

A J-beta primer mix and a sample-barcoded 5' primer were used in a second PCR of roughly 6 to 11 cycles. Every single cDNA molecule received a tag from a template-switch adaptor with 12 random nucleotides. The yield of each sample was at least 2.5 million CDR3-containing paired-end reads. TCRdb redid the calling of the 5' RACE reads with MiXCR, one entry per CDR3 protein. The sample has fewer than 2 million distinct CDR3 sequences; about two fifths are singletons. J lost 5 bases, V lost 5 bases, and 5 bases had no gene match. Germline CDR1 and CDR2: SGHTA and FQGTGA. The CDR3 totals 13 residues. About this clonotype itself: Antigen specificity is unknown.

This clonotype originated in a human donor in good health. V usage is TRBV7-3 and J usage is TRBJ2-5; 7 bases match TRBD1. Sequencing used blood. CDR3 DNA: TGTGCCAGCAGCCGCTACAGGGGTGAGACCCAGTACTTC. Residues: CASSRYRGETQYF.